The present entry profiles one TCR beta chain with its context. No antigen is known for it. This CDR3 is 15 amino acids long. CDR1 SGHRS and CDR2 YFSETQ come from the germline V gene. This record belongs to a study of CXCR3-negative and CXCR3-positive naive CD8 T cells. Findings and limits, study-wide: In cryopreserved cells, CXCR3 expression partially decreased, and fresh PBMCs were used in most assays. CXCR3-positive naive cells carried more hydrophobic TRB CDR3s than CXCR3-negative naive cells did. Relative to memory CD8+ cells, whose diversity was much lower, both naive subsets had comparably high diversity.

Each TRB cDNA library was prepared by 5' RACE (with UMI labels). TCRdb re-analyzed the 5' RACE reads; it lists each CDR3 protein once, without DNA. The table lists over 95,000 distinct CDR3 sequences, with approximately 0.38% in the top ten. The sample was naive CXCR3+ CD8+ T cells from blood. Subset: CD45RO-CCR7+CD27+CD95- naive CD8+ T cells expressing CXCR3 (TNR3+). The receptor was derived from a human donor in good health. Some clones in this sample may be carry-over from other donors' samples. V usage is TRBV5-1 and J usage is TRBJ2-2; the D call from TCRdb, TRBD1, cannot be confirmed without DNA. The CDR3 reads CASSAGTGDTGELFF.